The 19 T cell receptor beta chains below were found in one sample sequenced in a study of OX40 agonist ivuxolimab in advanced cancers. TCRdb's copy holds only in-frame clones and misses some; the assay was immunoSEQ multiplex PCR. The table lists 15,000 to 20,000 clones, about two thirds of them singletons. The source was CD4+ or CD8+ T cells sorted from blood, collected in a trial of the OX40 agonist ivuxolimab. Receptor source: an adult with an advanced solid tumor such as melanoma, head and neck, liver or kidney cancer.

The chain employs TRBV6-5 and TRBJ2-3; D possibly matches TRBD1 or TRBD2 (6 bases each). The ends were cut back, 8 bases at V and 5 bases at J, with 14 bases in the middle. Germline CDR1 reads MNHEY; CDR2 reads SVGAGI. The CDR3 runs 13 residues. For the CDR3, the DNA is TGTGCCAGCGGTACAAGGGGGGAAGATACGCAGTATTTT. Protein sequence: CASGTRGEDTQYF.

The chain uses TRBV6-5 and TRBJ1-1; D perhaps matches TRBD1 (6 bases). V shed 5 bases and J shed 3 bases, with 16 bases lying between them. Per the germline V gene, CDR1 is MNHEY and CDR2 is SVGAGI. This CDR3 spans 15 amino acids. In DNA form, the CDR3 reads TGTGCCAGCAGTGGGCCTGGGGGCAGGTACACTGAAGCTTTCTTT. Protein product: CASSGPGGRYTEAFF.

This clone was counted a single time. The rearrangement uses TRBV5-5 and TRBJ2-5; 9 bases agree with TRBD1. Trimming at V came to 4 bases and at J to 1 base, leaving 5 bases not matched to a gene. The V gene's germline CDR1 is SGHKS and CDR2 YYEKEE (reference sequence). This CDR3 has 15 amino acids. The CDR3 here is CASSRRDRAQETQYF. DNA for the CDR3: TGTGCCAGCAGCCGCCGGGACAGGGCCCAAGAGACCCAGTACTTC. Full variable domain (missing parts from reference TRBV5-5 and TRBJ2-5): DAGVTQSPTHLIKTRGQQVTLRCSPISGHKSVSWYQQVLGQGPQFIFQYYEKEERGRGNFPDRFSARQFPNYSSELNVNALLLGDSALYLCASSRRDRAQETQYFGPGTRLLVL.

This rearrangement joins TRBV4-1 to TRBJ2-7; D is unresolved. The CDR3 has 13 amino acids. Trimming pared 1 base from V and 1 base from J, leaving 5 bases between. Germline lookup yields CDR1 MGHRA and CDR2 YSYEKL. CDR3 DNA sequence: TGCGCCAGCAGCCAAGGGATTTCCTACGAGCAGTACTTC. Its translation: CASSQGISYEQYF.

The chain joins TRBV4-3 to TRBJ2-1; 8 positions agree with TRBD2. This CDR3 comprises 17 residues. Germline loops: CDR1 LGHNA, CDR2 YSLEER. V was pared by 1 base and J by 7 bases, with 12 bases of the junction left unmatched. The CDR3: CASSQGPAGVDNNEQFF. CDR3 nucleotides: TGCGCCAGCAGCCAAGGCCCAGCGGGAGTTGATAATAATGAGCAGTTCTTC.

This chain connects TRBV5-8 to TRBJ1-4; D possibly corresponds to TRBD1 (6 bases). CDR1 SGHTS and CDR2 YDEGEE come from the germline V gene. Trimming took 1 base from V and 10 from J, leaving 23 bases between them. CDR3 length equals 17 residues. The CDR3 coding sequence is TGTGCCAGCAGCTTGCCGTCAGCCGGGACACCGGAGAGAAAACTGTTTTTT. It codes for CASSLPSAGTPERKLFF.

The rearrangement links TRBV13 to TRBJ2-3; D gene unclear. Trimming cost V 4 bases and J 0 bases, with 11 bases left between them. The CDR3 loop spans 15 amino acids. The germline gives CDR1 PRHDT, CDR2 FYEKMQ (reference sequence). Here the CDR3 DNA reads TGTGCCAGCAGCTCGAGACTGGGGAGCACAGATACGCAGTATTTT. It encodes CASSSRLGSTDTQYF.

The chain combines TRBV28 with TRBJ1-5; D gene ambiguous. Trimming shortened V by 10 bases and J by 4 bases, and 11 bases separated the two germline ends. Germline V gene lookup returns CDR1 MDHEN and CDR2 SYDVKM. This CDR3 contains 12 residues. The CDR3: CATAGFNQPQHF. In nucleotides, the CDR3 is TGTGCCACCGCGGGGTTTAATCAGCCCCAGCATTTT.

This clone has more than one count but fewer than ten. This chain links TRBV19 with TRBJ1-1, with D possibly matching TRBD1 (6 bases). This CDR3 comprises 15 residues. Germline CDR1 and CDR2: LNHDA and SQIVND (reference sequence). V lost 5 bases, J lost 7 bases, and 20 bases lay in between. The CDR3 DNA follows: TGTGCCAGTAGTCGCCTGGACAGCTATGGGAGTGAAGCTTTCTTT. Amino acid sequence: CASSRLDSYGSEAFF.

The V gene is TRBV5-1, the J gene TRBJ2-3; 13 bases agree with TRBD2. CDR3 length: 15 residues. CDR1 and CDR2 from the germline V gene are SGHRS and YFSETQ. Germline trimming cut 3 bases from V and 4 bases from J; bases unmatched to any gene: 2. CDR3 region: CASSWTSGSADTQYF. CDR3 coding DNA: TGCGCCAGCAGCTGGACTAGCGGGAGTGCAGATACGCAGTATTTT.

This chain uses TRBV9 with TRBJ2-7; unclear D gene. Trimming cost V 4 bases and J 5 bases, with 16 bases left between them. The CDR3 covers 14 residues. Germline assignment: CDR1 SGDLS and CDR2 YYNGEE. The CDR3 spells CASSPGSALDEQYF. The CDR3 region has the DNA TGTGCCAGCAGCCCCGGGTCAGCACTGGACGAGCAGTACTTC.

The V gene is TRBV7-9, the J gene TRBJ2-1; TRBD2 aligns across 14 bases. The CDR3 totals 16 residues. With 5 bases clipped from V and 9 bases from J, the junction kept 9 bases outside the gene matches. The germline CDR1 and CDR2 sequences are SEHNR and FQNEAQ (reference sequence). CDR3 coding DNA: TGTGCCAGCAGCCCCCCGGGACTAGCGGGAGTAATTGAGCAGTTCTTC. Its translation: CASSPPGLAGVIEQFF. The complete variable domain, with remaining parts taken from reference TRBV7-9 and TRBJ2-1, reads DTGVSQNPRHKITKRGQNVTFRCDPISEHNRLYWYRQTLGQGPEFLTYFQNEAQLEKSRLLSDRFSAERPKGSFSTLEIQRTEQGDSAMYLCASSPPGLAGVIEQFFGPGTRLTVL.

This rearrangement joins TRBV28 to TRBJ2-5, with D perhaps TRBD2 (6 bases). Per germline, CDR1 MDHEN and CDR2 SYDVKM. The CDR3 spans 16 residues. V was pared by 3 bases and J by 1 base, with 15 bases between. The CDR3 nucleotides are TGTGCCAGCAGTTTTAATCTCGGGGAGGCCCAAGAGACCCAGTACTTC. Protein sequence: CASSFNLGEAQETQYF.

The table lists this clone with a count of one. The chain combines TRBV27 with TRBJ2-7; no reliable D call. Germline-derived CDR1 and CDR2 are MNHEY and SMNVEV (reference sequence). This CDR3 region has 11 residues. V lost 4 bases and J 7 bases, leaving 8 bases between the germline ends. The CDR3 nucleotides read TGTGCCAGCAGTTGGCAAGGGGAGCAGTACTTC. Protein sequence: CASSWQGEQYF.

The rearrangement uses TRBV7-9 and TRBJ2-1, with D perhaps matching TRBD2 (5 bases). The CDR3 totals 12 residues. Trimming removed 5 bases from V and 9 bases from J, with 11 bases in between. CDR1 is SEHNR and CDR2 is FQNEAQ in the germline V gene (reference sequence). For the CDR3, the DNA is TGTGCCAGCAGCGACGGAGGAGGTGAGCAGTTCTTC. Translating it yields CASSDGGGEQFF.

The chain is built from TRBV5-1 and TRBJ2-7, with 10 positions matching TRBD1. The CDR3 is 15 residues long. The ends lost 3 bases at V and 0 bases at J; junction bases unmatched: 3. Germline loops: CDR1 SGHRS, CDR2 YFSETQ. CDR3 in amino acids: CASSWGQGISYEQYF. The CDR3 DNA is TGCGCCAGCAGCTGGGGACAGGGGATCTCCTACGAGCAGTACTTC. Combining the CDR3 with reference TRBV5-1 and TRBJ2-7 gives the whole variable domain KAGVTQTPRYLIKTRGQQVTLSCSPISGHRSVSWYQQTPGQGLQFLFEYFSETQRNKGNFPGRFSGRQFSNSRSEMNVSTLELGDSALYLCASSWGQGISYEQYFGPGTRLTVT.

The chain couples TRBV9 to TRBJ1-6, with D hard to call. With 2 bases removed from V and 7 bases from J, the gap between germline ends came to 13 bases. The CDR3 contains 15 residues. Germline-derived CDR1 and CDR2 are SGDLS and YYNGEE. CDR3 DNA: TGTGCCAGCAGCGTTTCCGGCGCGCGGAATTCACCCCTCCACTTT. It yields the protein CASSVSGARNSPLHF.

This clone was recorded only once. V gene TRBV4-3 combines with J gene TRBJ2-3; the match to TRBD2 covers 10 bases. Germline V gives CDR1 LGHNA, CDR2 YSLEER. Losses at the gene ends were 0 bases for V and 3 bases for J; bases not matched to a gene: 9. This CDR3 comprises 18 residues. The chain's CDR3 is CASSQEYLAGARTDTQYF. The CDR3 DNA reads TGCGCCAGCAGCCAAGAGTATCTAGCGGGAGCTAGGACAGATACGCAGTATTTT.

This clone was observed a few times. The gene calls are TRBV4-3 and TRBJ2-7, with D possibly being TRBD1 or TRBD2 (5 bases each). Trimming pared 3 bases from V and 2 bases from J, leaving 14 bases between. The germline gives CDR1 LGHNA, CDR2 YSLEER. The CDR3 is 15 amino acids. The CDR3 protein is CASSQDPGPPYEQYF. The CDR3, as DNA: TGCGCCAGCAGCCAGGATCCGGGACCCCCCTACGAGCAGTACTTC.